The 23 T cell receptor beta chains in this list originate from one sample, sequenced in a study of technical replicates of blood from several donors. Here immunoSEQ multiplex PCR was the method, and the copy in TCRdb shows in-frame clones only, minus some. The repertoire holds 80,000 to 90,000 clones, around 94% seen once, with roughly 0.25% in the top ten. Sequences were obtained from T cells isolated from PBMCs. The receptors were sampled from a human donor in good health.

This sequence joins TRBV29-1 and TRBJ2-1; 11 bases align to TRBD2. The CDR3 is 14 amino acids. Germline V lookup: CDR1 SQVTM, CDR2 ANQGSEA. Trimming at V came to 6 bases and at J to 6 bases, leaving 7 bases not matched to a gene. The CDR3 region has the DNA TGCAGCGTATACCTAGCGGGAGGACCCAATGAGCAGTTCTTC. Its protein product is CSVYLAGGPNEQFF.

V and J are TRBV9 and TRBJ2-1, with 7 positions matching TRBD1. Trimming removed 0 bases from V and 7 bases from J; junction bases left unmatched: 10. The CDR3 totals 16 residues. The germline V gene encodes CDR1 SGDLS and CDR2 YYNGEE. This chain's CDR3 is CASSVGGRGLVNEQFF. The CDR3 region has the DNA TGTGCCAGCAGCGTAGGTGGCAGGGGGTTGGTTAATGAGCAGTTCTTC. The entire variable domain, with the rest obtained from reference TRBV9 and TRBJ2-1, is as follows: DSGVTQTPKHLITATGQRVTLRCSPRSGDLSVYWYQQSLDQGLQFLIQYYNGEERAKGNILERFSAQQFPDLHSELNLSSLELGDSALYFCASSVGGRGLVNEQFFGPGTRLTVL.

This rearrangement joins TRBV7-2 to TRBJ1-1; TRBD1 might be the D (5 bases). Germline CDR1 and CDR2: SGHTA and FQGNSA. Trimming cost V 4 bases and J 11 bases, with 20 bases left between them. CDR3 length equals 14 residues. The CDR3 here is CASSSHFFLGLAFF. The CDR3 DNA reads TGTGCCAGCAGCTCCCATTTTTTCCTGGGGCTGGCTTTCTTT.

This chain uses TRBV28 with TRBJ2-1, with D perhaps matching TRBD2 (5 bases). Trimming cost V 3 bases and J 4 bases, with 13 bases left between them. This CDR3 is built from 15 residues. Germline V gene data show CDR1 as MDHEN and CDR2 as SYDVKM. CDR3 loop: CASSFRFSGYNEQFF. The CDR3 DNA reads TGTGCCAGCAGTTTCCGTTTCTCGGGATACAATGAGCAGTTCTTC.

The chain uses TRBV5-1 and TRBJ1-2; maybe TRBD1 (6 bases). The CDR3 consists of 13 residues. Trimming cost V 4 bases and J 6 bases, with 13 bases left between them. The germline V gene encodes CDR1 SGHRS and CDR2 YFSETQ. In nucleotides, the CDR3 is TGCGCCAGCAGCGGGGGCCGCCCGGATGGCTACACCTTC. Encoded protein: CASSGGRPDGYTF.

This clone was recorded once. One end of the junction does not line up with germline, which may come from a read error. This rearrangement joins TRBV6-5 to TRBJ2-1, with a tentative D call TRBD1 (5 bases). There are 15 residues in the CDR3. The germline CDR1 and CDR2 sequences are MNHEY and SVGAGI. The CDR3 loop reads CASSRTWEQTQPWIF. The CDR3 DNA sequence: TGTGCCAGCAGCCGGACATGGGAACAGACCCAGCCTTGGATCTTC.

This clone was observed once. The genes are TRBV7-9 and TRBJ1-5; TRBD1 matches at 9 bases. This CDR3 is 17 amino acids long. Germline loops: CDR1 SEHNR, CDR2 FQNEAQ (reference sequence). V shed 4 bases, J shed 6 bases, and the junction held 13 bases outside the gene matches. CDR3 in amino acids: CASSSEPGQGMAQPQHF. The CDR3, as DNA: TGTGCCAGCAGCTCCGAACCGGGACAGGGAATGGCTCAGCCCCAGCATTTT.

This chain links TRBV25-1 with TRBJ2-5, with a possible D match to TRBD2 (6 bases). The CDR3 is made up of 14 amino acids. The germline V gene encodes CDR1 MGHDK and CDR2 SYGVNS. V was trimmed by 2 bases and J by 5 bases, leaving 12 bases between them. CDR3 bases: TGTGCCAGCAGTGAACATGGGGGGAGGGAGACCCAGTACTTC. This codes for CASSEHGGRETQYF.

The V and J genes are TRBV19 and TRBJ1-1; D unclear. The CDR3 is made up of 14 amino acids. V lost 1 base, J lost 5 bases, and 11 bases lay in between. Germline V lookup: CDR1 LNHDA, CDR2 SQIVND (reference sequence). CDR3 sequence reads: CASSIGREDTEAFF. The CDR3 nucleotides read TGTGCCAGTAGTATAGGGCGGGAGGATACTGAAGCTTTCTTT.

This chain connects TRBV19 to TRBJ2-7, with TRBD1 matching 9 bases. V lost 8 bases and J lost 1; bases outside the gene matches: 6. The V gene's germline CDR1 is LNHDA and CDR2 SQIVND (reference sequence). This CDR3 spans 14 amino acids. The CDR3 region has the DNA TGTGCCAGTGCACTCGGGACAGGGTCCTACGAGCAGTACTTC. Translating it yields CASALGTGSYEQYF.

The chain links TRBV9 to TRBJ2-2; TRBD2 agrees at 8 bases. This CDR3 has 17 amino acids. The V gene end was trimmed by 2 bases and the J gene end by 0 bases; junction bases not matched to a gene: 6. Germline assignment: CDR1 SGDLS and CDR2 YYNGEE. The CDR3 sequence is CASSVTRGGPNTGELFF. CDR3 nucleotide sequence: TGTGCCAGCAGCGTCACCCGGGGGGGCCCGAACACCGGGGAGCTGTTTTTT.

This clone was seen just once. The chain combines TRBV18 with TRBJ2-1; TRBD1 matches at 8 bases. The V gene's germline CDR1 is KGHSH and CDR2 LQKENI. V dropped 3 bases and J dropped 9; count of bases not matched to a gene: 10. The CDR3 is made up of 15 amino acids. The CDR3 DNA is TGTGCCAGCTCACCCCTGGACAGGGCTGGCAGTGAGCAGTTCTTC. Translating it yields CASSPLDRAGSEQFF. Full variable domain (remainder filled in from reference TRBV18 and TRBJ2-1): NAGVMQNPRHLVRRRGQEARLRCSPMKGHSHVYWYRQLPEEGLKFMVYLQKENIIDESGMPKERFSAEFPKEGPSILRIQQVVRGDSAAYFCASSPLDRAGSEQFFGPGTRLTVL.

The CDR3 spells CASSLGTRGEQFF. As DNA, the CDR3 is TGTGCCAGCAGCTTAGGGACTCGCGGTGAGCAGTTCTTC. The chain recombines TRBV7-6 with TRBJ2-1; a weak D match, TRBD2 (5 bases). This CDR3 spans 13 amino acids. In germline, CDR1 is SGHVS, CDR2 FNYEAQ. Trimming removed 1 base at V and 9 bases at J, with 10 bases between.

The chain uses TRBV4-1 and TRBJ2-7; the match to TRBD2 covers 10 bases. The V segment lost 1 base and the J segment 3 bases; nucleotides outside the gene matches: 3. The CDR3 contains 15 residues. CDR1 is MGHRA, CDR2 YSYEKL, per germline. CDR3 in amino acids: CASSQVASGSYEQYF. The CDR3 coding sequence is TGCGCCAGCAGCCAAGTCGCTAGCGGGAGCTACGAGCAGTACTTC.

This clone appeared a few times. The chain combines TRBV27 with TRBJ2-1, with D maybe TRBD1 (7 bases). The V gene's germline CDR1 is MNHEY and CDR2 SMNVEV (reference sequence). This CDR3 is 13 amino acids long. V was shortened by 2 bases and J by 7 bases, with 9 bases between the two germline ends. The CDR3 coding sequence is TGTGCCAGCAGTTTACAGGGGGGTAATGAGCAGTTCTTC. As protein: CASSLQGGNEQFF.

The rearrangement links TRBV5-6 to TRBJ2-5; weak D call: TRBD1 (5 bases). Germline loops: CDR1 SGHDT, CDR2 YYEEEE. V was trimmed by 4 bases and J by 9 bases, leaving 10 bases between them. This CDR3 has 11 amino acids. Here the CDR3 DNA reads TGTGCCAGCAGCCGAGGACATTCCCAGTACTTC. The encoded protein is CASSRGHSQYF.

The gene calls are TRBV13 and TRBJ2-7; the D is unclear. V lost 5 bases and J 2 bases, leaving 19 bases between the germline ends. This CDR3 is built from 16 residues. Germline CDR1 reads PRHDT; CDR2 reads FYEKMQ (reference sequence). The CDR3 loop reads CASSPSWSPRTYEQYF. The CDR3 DNA follows: TGTGCCAGCAGCCCCTCCTGGAGTCCCCGTACCTACGAGCAGTACTTC. The variable domain in full, completed from reference TRBV13 and TRBJ2-7, reads AAGVIQSPRHLIKEKRETATLKCYPIPRHDTVYWYQQGPGQDPQFLISFYEKMQSDKGSIPDRFSAQQFSDYHSELNMSSLELGDSALYFCASSPSWSPRTYEQYFGPGTRLTVT.

This rearrangement joins TRBV5-6 to TRBJ2-7; 12 bases match TRBD1. CDR1 is SGHDT, CDR2 YYEEEE, per germline. V lost 4 bases and J lost 5; bases outside the gene matches: 4. The CDR3 contains 14 residues. The CDR3 is CASSVGQGANEQYF. The DNA of the CDR3 is TGTGCCAGCAGCGTGGGACAGGGGGCAAACGAGCAGTACTTC.

The chain recombines TRBV28 with TRBJ2-7; 9 nucleotides match TRBD2. V was pared by 3 bases and J by 2 bases, with 2 bases of the junction left unmatched. This CDR3 is built from 14 residues. Germline V gene sequence: CDR1 MDHEN, CDR2 SYDVKM. The CDR3 nucleotides are TGTGCCAGCAGTTTTAGCGGGAGCCCCTACGAGCAGTACTTC. Its translation: CASSFSGSPYEQYF.

CDR3 nucleotide sequence: TGTGCCAGCAGTTTCGGGACAGGGACGAGGGAGCAGTACTTC. As protein: CASSFGTGTREQYF. This sequence joins TRBV6-5 and TRBJ2-7; 9 nucleotides agree with TRBD1. V gave up 4 bases and J gave up 7 bases; unmatched junction bases: 8. From germline, CDR1 is MNHEY and CDR2 SVGAGI. The CDR3 runs 14 residues.

V gene TRBV7-9 combines with J gene TRBJ1-5; possibly TRBD1 for D (6 bases). The germline V and J ends were trimmed by 4 bases and 0 bases, with 7 bases remaining between them. This CDR3 contains 14 residues. Germline V gene lookup returns CDR1 SEHNR and CDR2 FQNEAQ (reference sequence). The DNA for the CDR3 is TGTGCCAGCAGCTGGACAGATAGCAATCAGCCCCAGCATTTT. Encoded protein: CASSWTDSNQPQHF.

V is TRBV6-1 and J is TRBJ2-7; D uncertain. The CDR3 contains 13 residues. Germline V gene lookup returns CDR1 MNHNS and CDR2 SASEGT. The ends were cut back, 9 bases at V and 5 bases at J, with 17 bases in the middle. The CDR3 region has the DNA TGTGCCAGTAACTTTGCCGGGTCAGACGAGCAGTACTTC. Translated, it gives CASNFAGSDEQYF.

The CDR3 sequence: CASSQEGQVTGELFF. The CDR3 DNA sequence: TGCGCCAGCAGCCAAGAAGGTCAGGTCACCGGGGAGCTGTTTTTT. This sequence joins TRBV4-1 and TRBJ2-2, with no clear D. The ends were cut back, 0 bases at V and 4 bases at J, with 9 bases in the middle. This CDR3 is built from 15 residues. The germline gives CDR1 MGHRA, CDR2 YSYEKL.